These T cell receptor beta chains were read from a single sample in a study of cytomegalovirus exposure and HLA in healthy donors. Repertoires were generated with immunoSEQ multiplex PCR, while TCRdb's copy carries only in-frame clones and drops some. Of nearly 110,000 clones in the sample, 55% to 85% were seen once. Sequenced material: PBMCs. These receptors came from a man in his thirties or forties in good health and CMV-seronegative. Both conserved end residues are trimmed from each CDR3. The order of the fields is J gene, V gene, CDR3 length, clone size, CDR3 protein. Not every row has a clone size; where given, it reads once, few, many or a size class.

>TRBJ1-3|TRBV9|13|once
ASSRDSSSGNTIY
>TRBJ2-7|TRBV11-2|12|-
ASSFGTEAYEQY
>TRBJ2-5|TRBV29-1|11|-
SVGTGLGGEQY
>TRBJ2-2|TRBV5-1|13|-
ASSSGQGAIGELF
>TRBJ2-2|TRBV30|13|-
AWGRSRRGTGELF
>TRBJ1-4|TRBV2|13|-
ASSEVPQVNEKLF
>TRBJ2-3|TRBV7-2|12|few
ASSFSSATDTQY
>TRBJ2-7|TRBV30|12|-
ACPRQGTSYEQY
>TRBJ2-5|TRBV7-6|11|-
ASSLAFYETQY
>TRBJ2-2|TRBV27|14|-
ASSSRDRGYTGELF
>TRBJ2-7|TRBV28|13|once
ASSLLGQGSYEQY
>TRBJ2-1|TRBV14|14|-
ASSPSTSGSPYEQF
>TRBJ1-3|TRBV5-6|12|-
ASSSPVSGNTIY
>TRBJ1-5|TRBV2|13|-
ASRARGGANQPQH
>TRBJ1-6|TRBV6-4|11|few
ASSDFGNSPLH
>TRBJ1-5|TRBV28|12|-
ASSFNRGAWPQH
>TRBJ1-3|TRBV7-2|16|-
ASSPGQLYRPSGNTIY
>TRBJ1-1|TRBV19|12|few
ASTSPGLNTEAF
>TRBJ2-7|TRBV9|11|-
ASSVDRGSEQY
>TRBJ2-7|TRBV7-9|11|once
ASSFPSDYEQY
>TRBJ1-4|TRBV27|13|-
ASSLLGGENEKLF
>TRBJ2-3|TRBV28|13|-
ASSSAGGHTDTQY
>TRBJ1-2|TRBV19|13|-
ASSPGLTSNYGYT
>TRBJ1-2|TRBV9|11|once
ASSGTGNYGYT
>TRBJ2-7|TRBV13|13|-
ASSGLTGNPYEQY
>TRBJ1-5|TRBV11-2|15|-
ASSLDGQTYSNQPQH
>-|TRBV30|14|-
AWSVLAGSSSYEQY
>TRBJ2-1|TRBV2|9|-
ASAPEAEQF
>TRBJ1-5|TRBV6-4|11|once
ASSREYNQPQH
>TRBJ1-2|TRBV5-6|10|-
ASNRQGNGYT
>TRBJ1-1|TRBV4-1|15|-
ASSQSPYQGANTEAF